These T cell receptor beta chains were read from a single sample in a study of T cell changes during pregnancy in multiple sclerosis. Here immunoSEQ multiplex PCR was the method, and the copy in TCRdb shows in-frame clones only, minus some. The sample contains approximately 96,000 clones, just over 90% of which appear only once. Source: peripheral blood, taken after pregnancy. These TCRs come from a female donor in good health, enrolled as a control in a pregnancy study. The conserved cysteine and the conserved F or W are not part of the CDR3 here.

J: TRBJ2-7; V: TRBV5-1; CDR3: ASSPGLAVEQY
J: TRBJ1-2; V: TRBV7-8; CDR3: ASSWGQGGYT
J: TRBJ1-5; V: TRBV29-1; CDR3: GRTTGNQPQH
J: TRBJ2-3; V: TRBV2; CDR3: ASSVGTSSDTQY
J: TRBJ2-1; V: TRBV18; CDR3: ASSPRTSGRAGNEQF
J: TRBJ1-5; V: TRBV7-9; CDR3: ASSFGAFADQPQH
J: TRBJ1-5; V: TRBV10-3; CDR3: AMGGVGLIRIHYSNQPQH
J: TRBJ1-2; V: TRBV18; CDR3: ASSLESSLNYGYT
J: TRBJ1-3; V: TRBV6-6; CDR3: ASSSTTGGSGNTIY
J: TRBJ2-5; V: TRBV5-4; CDR3: ASSSTSGSQETQY
J: TRBJ2-7; V: TRBV5-4; CDR3: ASSLPGQITYEQY
J: TRBJ1-2; V: TRBV5-1; CDR3: ASSPGQGGSYT
J: TRBJ2-3; V: TRBV19; CDR3: ASSISPGWDRDTQY
J: TRBJ2-5; V: TRBV25-1; CDR3: ASSRTGLAQETQY
J: TRBJ2-3; V: TRBV5-4; CDR3: ASSRKDTFVTDTQY
J: TRBJ2-7; V: TRBV11-2; CDR3: ASSLQGYEQY
J: TRBJ2-2; V: TRBV19; CDR3: ASSKRQAGELF
J: TRBJ2-5; V: TRBV7-8; CDR3: ASTIQAGGPRETQY
J: TRBJ2-7; V: TRBV27; CDR3: ASSLGGSEQY
J: TRBJ2-7; V: TRBV9; CDR3: ASSPRRRVYEQY
J: TRBJ1-1; V: TRBV30; CDR3: AWSGTGGAEAF
J: TRBJ2-7; V: TRBV5-4; CDR3: ASSFRGPPYEQY
J: TRBJ2-7; V: TRBV5-4; CDR3: ASSLEGGQQY
J: TRBJ1-1; V: TRBV11-2; CDR3: ASSSGDRGLTEAF
J: TRBJ2-5; V: TRBV27; CDR3: ASSSGSETQY
J: TRBJ2-2; V: TRBV2; CDR3: ASSEIQNTGELF
J: TRBJ2-1; V: TRBV19; CDR3: ASSRYYSPGDNEQF
J: TRBJ2-7; V: TRBV10-2; CDR3: ASRRELLAYEQY
J: TRBJ2-3; V: TRBV27; CDR3: ASSFFGTGTHPHTDTQY
J: TRBJ1-4; V: TRBV6-1; CDR3: ASRDYSATNEKLF
J: TRBJ1-5; V: TRBV6-5; CDR3: ATGQGNQPQH
J: TRBJ1-2; V: TRBV29-1; CDR3: SVPTGLVGGYT
J: TRBJ2-7; V: TRBV4-1; CDR3: ASSQGPGLKSSYEQY
J: TRBJ2-6; V: TRBV7-2; CDR3: ASRRGQSGANVLT
J: TRBJ2-7; V: TRBV6-5; CDR3: ASTDRAFEQY
J: TRBJ2-2; V: TRBV29-1; CDR3: SVTPLEGGELF
J: TRBJ2-5; V: TRBV15; CDR3: ATSRDGTKETQY
J: TRBJ1-1; V: TRBV30; CDR3: AWSVGGRGRNTEAF
J: TRBJ2-2; V: TRBV10-3; CDR3: AIRGLAGDTGELF
J: TRBJ2-7; V: TRBV10-3; CDR3: AISESPGSYEQY
J: TRBJ1-1; V: TRBV7-9; CDR3: ASSTEGTEAF
J: TRBJ1-2; V: TRBV27; CDR3: ASSRTDLGYGYT